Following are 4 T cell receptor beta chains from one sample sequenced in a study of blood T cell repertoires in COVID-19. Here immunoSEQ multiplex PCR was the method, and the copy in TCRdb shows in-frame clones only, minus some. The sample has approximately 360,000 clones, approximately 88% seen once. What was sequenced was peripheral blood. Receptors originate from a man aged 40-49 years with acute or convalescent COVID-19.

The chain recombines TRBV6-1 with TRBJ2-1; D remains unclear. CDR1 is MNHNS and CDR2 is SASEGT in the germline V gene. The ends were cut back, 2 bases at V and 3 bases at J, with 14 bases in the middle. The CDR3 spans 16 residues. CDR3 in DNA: TGTGCCAGCAGTGAACCCCAGGCCGTCAACTACAATGAGCAGTTCTTC. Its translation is CASSEPQAVNYNEQFF.

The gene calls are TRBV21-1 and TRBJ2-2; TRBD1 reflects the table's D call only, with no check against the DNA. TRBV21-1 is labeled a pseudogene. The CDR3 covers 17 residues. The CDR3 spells CASKQSHTGTNTGELFF. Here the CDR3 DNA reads TGTGCCAGCAAGCAAAGTCACACAGGGACCAACACCGGGGAGCTGTTTTTT.

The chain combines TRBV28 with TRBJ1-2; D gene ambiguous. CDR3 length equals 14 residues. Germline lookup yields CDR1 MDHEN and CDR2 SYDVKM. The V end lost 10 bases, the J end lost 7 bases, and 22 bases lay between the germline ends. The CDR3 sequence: CAIRKTAGFGGYTF. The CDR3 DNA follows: TGTGCCATCCGAAAAACTGCGGGTTTTGGTGGCTACACCTTC.

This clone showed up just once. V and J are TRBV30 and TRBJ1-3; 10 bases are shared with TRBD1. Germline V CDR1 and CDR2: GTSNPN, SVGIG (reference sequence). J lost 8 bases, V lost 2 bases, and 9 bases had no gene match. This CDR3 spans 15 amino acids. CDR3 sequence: CAWSLGQGVQYTIYF. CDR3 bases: TGTGCCTGGAGTCTCGGACAGGGGGTTCAATACACCATATATTTT.